This is a list of T cell receptor beta chains from one sample in a study of Ad26.COV2.S vaccination and SARS-CoV-2 variants. Profiling relied on immunoSEQ multiplex PCR, and the TCRdb table lists in-frame clones only, not all of them. The table includes approximately 300,000 clones, around 85% detected once. The source material was peripheral blood, sampled in a trial of Ad26.COV2.S vaccine versus placebo. The receptors originated from a person between 18 and 59 years old who received the Ad26.COV2.S COVID-19 vaccine or a placebo. Each CDR3 is given with its conserved first and last residue. The D gene is left open where the match is weak. Clone size, where shown, is once, few, many, or a class for clones that have expanded.

len	d_gene	v_gene	j_gene	abundance	CDR3aa	CDR3nt
11	-	TRBV24-1	TRBJ1-2	once	CATSGDYGYTF	TGTGCCACCAGTGGAGACTATGGCTACACCTTC
15	-	TRBV7-9	TRBJ2-6	-	CASSSGRSGANVLTF	TGTGCCAGCAGCTCCGGTCGATCTGGGGCCAACGTCCTGACTTTC
15	TRBD1	TRBV7-8	TRBJ2-7	-	CASSRTGGSLYEQYF	TGTGCCAGCAGCCGGACAGGGGGCTCCCTCTACGAGCAGTACTTC
16	TRBD1	TRBV7-9	TRBJ1-3	-	CASSLGQGARINTIYF	TGTGCCAGCAGCTTAGGACAGGGGGCGCGTATAAACACCATATATTTT
18	-	TRBV4-1	TRBJ1-2	-	CASSFRDTQTLGNYGYTF	TGCGCCAGCAGCTTCCGGGACACCCAAACTTTGGGGAACTATGGCTACACCTTC
12	-	TRBV20-1	TRBJ2-7	few	CSASPGTYEQYF	TGCAGTGCTAGTCCAGGAACCTACGAGCAGTACTTC
13	-	TRBV7-8	TRBJ2-7	once	CASSFGSGYEQYF	TGTGCCAGCAGCTTCGGAAGTGGCTACGAGCAGTACTTC
15	-	TRBV3-1/TRBV3-2	TRBJ1-3	-	CASSQHDLQRNTIYF	TGTGCCAGCAGCCAACATGATTTGCAACGAAACACCATATATTTT
14	-	TRBV29-1	TRBJ1-2	-	CSVEKGPTNYGYTF	TGCAGCGTTGAAAAGGGGCCAACCAACTATGGCTACACCTTC
13	TRBD2	TRBV12-5	TRBJ2-5	-	CASVGREQETQYF	TGTGCTAGTGTCGGGAGGGAACAAGAGACCCAGTACTTC
12	-	TRBV19	TRBJ1-6	-	CATGGAVSPLHF	TGTGCGACTGGGGGGGCGGTTTCACCCCTCCACTTT
13	-	TRBV29-1	TRBJ2-1	-	CSVPGGGYNEQFF	TGCAGCGTTCCCGGGGGCGGCTACAATGAGCAGTTCTTC
16	TRBD2	TRBV7-9	TRBJ2-2	-	CASSPYGTRRTGELFF	TGTGCCAGCAGCCCGTACGGGACTAGACGCACCGGGGAGCTGTTTTTT
15	TRBD2	TRBV4-2	TRBJ2-5	-	CASSQSRGAQETQYF	TGTGCCAGCAGCCAATCGCGGGGGGCACAAGAGACCCAGTACTTC
16	TRBD2	TRBV5-5	TRBJ2-2	-	CASSLLAGANTGELFF	TGTGCCAGCAGCTTGTTAGCGGGTGCGAACACCGGGGAGCTGTTTTTT
15	-	TRBV5-1	TRBJ2-7	-	CASSLSQGWRNEQYF	TGCGCCAGCAGCTTGTCTCAGGGCTGGCGGAACGAGCAGTACTTC
14	-	TRBV5-1	TRBJ1-1	-	CASSPRRMNTEAFF	TGCGCCAGCAGCCCGCGACGGATGAACACTGAAGCTTTCTTT
15	-	TRBV5-1	TRBJ1-3	-	CASSFSGGSGNTIYF	TGCGCCAGCAGCTTTAGCGGGGGCTCTGGAAACACCATATATTTT
15	TRBD1	TRBV10-3	TRBJ1-5	-	CAISETGQGNQPQHF	TGTGCCATCAGTGAGACGGGACAGGGCAATCAGCCCCAGCATTTT
13	-	TRBV6-1	TRBJ1-2	-	CASSEQQPNGYTF	TGTGCCAGCAGTGAACAACAGCCAAACGGCTACACCTTC
14	TRBD1	TRBV6-5	TRBJ1-2	few	CASRLAGGDYGYTF	TGTGCCAGCAGACTAGCAGGGGGTGACTATGGCTACACCTTC
11	-	TRBV30	TRBJ2-5	once	CAWSVRETQYF	TGTGCCTGGAGTGTTCGGGAGACCCAGTACTTC
12	-	TRBV4-2	TRBJ1-6	few	CASSHSGSPLHF	TGTGCCAGCAGCCACAGTGGGAGCCCCCTCCACTTT